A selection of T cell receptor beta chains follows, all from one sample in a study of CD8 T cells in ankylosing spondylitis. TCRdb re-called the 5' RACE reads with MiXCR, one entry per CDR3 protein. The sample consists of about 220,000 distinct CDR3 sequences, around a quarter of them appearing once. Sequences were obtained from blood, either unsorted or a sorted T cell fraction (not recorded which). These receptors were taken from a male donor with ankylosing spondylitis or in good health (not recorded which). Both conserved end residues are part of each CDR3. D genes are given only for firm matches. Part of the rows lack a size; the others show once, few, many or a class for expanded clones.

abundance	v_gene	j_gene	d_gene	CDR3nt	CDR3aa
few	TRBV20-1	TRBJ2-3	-	TGCAGTGCTAGTAGGGATACGCAGTATTTT	CSASRDTQYF
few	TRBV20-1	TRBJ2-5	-	TGCAGTGCTACCTCCCAGGGCCAAGAGACCCAGTACTTC	CSATSQGQETQYF
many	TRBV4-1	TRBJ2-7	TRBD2	TGCGCCAGCAGCCTCGGGACTAGCATCTACGAGCAGTACTTC	CASSLGTSIYEQYF
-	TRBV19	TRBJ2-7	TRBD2	TGTGCCAGTAAAAACTTGGCGGGAGCGAGCGAGCAGTACTTC	CASKNLAGASEQYF
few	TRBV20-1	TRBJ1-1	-	TGCAGTGCTAGATGGGCGATGTCCGGAACTGAAGCTTTCTTT	CSARWAMSGTEAFF
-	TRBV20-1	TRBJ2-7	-	TGCAGTGTTACGGCGGGGCAAACCTACGAGCAGTACTTC	CSVTAGQTYEQYF
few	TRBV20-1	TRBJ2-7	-	TGCAGTGCTACTACGGACAGTACGAGGGAGCAGTACTTC	CSATTDSTREQYF
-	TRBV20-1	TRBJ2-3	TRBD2	TGCAGTGCTAGAAACGGACTAGCGGTCACAGATACGCAGTATTTT	CSARNGLAVTDTQYF
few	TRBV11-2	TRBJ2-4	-	TGTGCCAGCAGAGGTCTAGCCAAAAACATTCAGTACTTC	CASRGLAKNIQYF
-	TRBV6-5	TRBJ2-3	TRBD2	TGTGCCAGCAGTTACTCAGGTCTAGCGGGATACACAGATACGCAGTATTTT	CASSYSGLAGYTDTQYF
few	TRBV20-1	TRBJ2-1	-	TGCAGTGCTATGCGGACTGACTACAATGAGCAGTTCTTC	CSAMRTDYNEQFF
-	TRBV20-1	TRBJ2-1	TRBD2	TGCAGTGCCAGCGGGAGACCCCATGAGCAGTTCTTC	CSASGRPHEQFF
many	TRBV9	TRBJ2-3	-	TGTGCCAGCAGCGAAGTGGCTTATAGCACAGATACGCAGTATTTT	CASSEVAYSTDTQYF
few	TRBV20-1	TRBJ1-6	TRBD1	TGCAGTGCTAGAGTCATGAAGGGGGCTCATAATTCACCCCTCCACTTT	CSARVMKGAHNSPLHF
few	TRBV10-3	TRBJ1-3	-	TGTGCCATCAGTGAGTCTATAAACACCATATATTTT	CAISESINTIYF
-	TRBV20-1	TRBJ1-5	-	TGCAGTGCTAGAGATAGAATTGTAGGGACTAGCCAGCCCCAGCATTTT	CSARDRIVGTSQPQHF
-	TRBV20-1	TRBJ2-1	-	TGCAGTGCTAGAGACCTGGTTCACGACAATGAGCAGTTCTTC	CSARDLVHDNEQFF
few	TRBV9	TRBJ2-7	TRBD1	TGTGCCAGCAGCGTAGGGACAGGGTCGTCCTACGAGCAGTACTTC	CASSVGTGSSYEQYF
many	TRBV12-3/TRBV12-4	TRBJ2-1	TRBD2	TGTGCCAGCAGTTTGACTAGCGGGACTAATGAGCAGTTCTTC	CASSLTSGTNEQFF
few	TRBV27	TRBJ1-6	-	TGTGCCAGCAGTCTGACAGTTTATTATAATTCACCCCTCCACTTT	CASSLTVYYNSPLHF
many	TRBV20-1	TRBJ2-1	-	TGCAGTGCTAGAGGCCTCAGGGGAGGTGAGCAGTTCTTC	CSARGLRGGEQFF
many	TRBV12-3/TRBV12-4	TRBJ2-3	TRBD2	TGTGCCAGCAGTTCTAGCGGGAGGGTCGCTACGCAGTATTTT	CASSSSGRVATQYF
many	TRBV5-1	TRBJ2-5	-	TGCGCCAGCAGCTTGGGAAACCGGGCCGACCAAGAGACCCAGTACTTC	CASSLGNRADQETQYF
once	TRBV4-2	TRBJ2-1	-	TGTGCCAGCAGCCAAGATGGAGGTGACGGGAACTACAATGAGCAGTTCTTC	CASSQDGGDGNYNEQFF
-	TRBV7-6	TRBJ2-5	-	TGTGCCAGCAGCTTAGGGATCGAAGAGACCCAGTACTTC	CASSLGIEETQYF
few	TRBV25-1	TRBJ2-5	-	TGTGCCAGCAGGGACAGTAGGCCTGGGACCCAGTACTTC	CASRDSRPGTQYF
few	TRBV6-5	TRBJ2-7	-	TGTGCCAGCAGTTACTCATGGGGGTACGAGCAGTACTTC	CASSYSWGYEQYF
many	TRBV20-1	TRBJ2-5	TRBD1	TGCAGTAGAAACAGGGACAGGGCGGAGACCCAGTACTTC	CSRNRDRAETQYF
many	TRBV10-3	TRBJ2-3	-	TGTGCCATCAGGGGGGCTGCGCGGAGCACAGATACGCAGTATTTT	CAIRGAARSTDTQYF
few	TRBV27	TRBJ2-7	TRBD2	TGTGCCAGCAGTCACAAGCGGGAGGGCACCTACGAGCAGTACTTC	CASSHKREGTYEQYF
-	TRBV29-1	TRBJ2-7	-	TGCAGCGTTTACGACCCCCCCGACTACGAGCAGTACTTC	CSVYDPPDYEQYF
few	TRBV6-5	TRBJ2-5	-	TGTGCCAGCCGGCGGGGCAAGAGTCCCCAGTACTTC	CASRRGKSPQYF
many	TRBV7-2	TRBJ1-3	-	TGTGCCAGCAGCTTACATCCGGGGAGCTCTGGAAACACCATATATTTT	CASSLHPGSSGNTIYF
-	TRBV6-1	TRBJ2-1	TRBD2	TGTGCCACCCTAGCGGGAGGGCAACGTTACAATGAGCAGTTCTTC	CATLAGGQRYNEQFF
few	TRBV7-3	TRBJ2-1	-	TGTGCCAGCAGCTCCCCCGGGGGCAATGAGCAGTTCTTC	CASSSPGGNEQFF
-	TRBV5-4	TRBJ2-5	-	TGTGCCAGCAGCTTGGAGCGGGCTCAAGAGACCCAGTACTTC	CASSLERAQETQYF
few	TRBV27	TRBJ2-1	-	TGTGCCAGCAGTTTCTCCGTTTTCTATGAGCAGTTCTTC	CASSFSVFYEQFF
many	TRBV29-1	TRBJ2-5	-	TGCAGCGTTGGACATGAGGTCCAAGAGACCCAGTACTTC	CSVGHEVQETQYF
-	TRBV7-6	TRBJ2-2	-	TGTGCCAGCAGCACCCGAACGACAGGATCCGGGGAGCTGTTTTTT	CASSTRTTGSGELFF
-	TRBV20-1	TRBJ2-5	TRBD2	TGCAGTGCTAGAGTCCGACTAGCGCGAGAAGAGACCCAGTACTTC	CSARVRLAREETQYF
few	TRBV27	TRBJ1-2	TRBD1	TGTGCCAGCAGGTCAGGGACAGGGCCTAACTATGGCTACACCTTC	CASRSGTGPNYGYTF
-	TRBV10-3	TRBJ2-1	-	TGTGCCATCAAAGGACCGGAGAGGAATGAGCAGTTCTTC	CAIKGPERNEQFF
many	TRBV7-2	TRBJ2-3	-	TGTGCCAGCAGCGAGGACCCCCGGGACGGAATCACAGATACGCAGTATTTT	CASSEDPRDGITDTQYF
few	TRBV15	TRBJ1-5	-	TGTGCCACCAGCAGAGATGTTTCGGGTCAGCCCCAGCATTTT	CATSRDVSGQPQHF
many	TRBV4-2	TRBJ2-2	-	TGTGCCAGCAGCCAATTGTCGTCCGGTTCAGGGGAGCTGTTTTTT	CASSQLSSGSGELFF
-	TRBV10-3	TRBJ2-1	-	TGTGCCATCAGTGAGAACAGGTTAAACAATGAGCAGTTCTTC	CAISENRLNNEQFF
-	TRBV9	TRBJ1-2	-	TGTGCCAGCAGCGGCCCAACCCCCGGGGATGGCTACACCTTC	CASSGPTPGDGYTF
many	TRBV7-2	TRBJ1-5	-	TGTGCCAGCAGCGCCAGGGGTCTTGGCCAGCCCCAGCATTTT	CASSARGLGQPQHF
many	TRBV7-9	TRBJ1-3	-	TGTGCCAGCAGGGGACGGACTACCGAGGGCTCTGGAAACACCATATATTTT	CASRGRTTEGSGNTIYF
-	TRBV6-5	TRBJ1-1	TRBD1	TGTGCCAGCAGTTACTCGAGTGCGGGACAGAGCATAGGTGAAGCTTTCTTT	CASSYSSAGQSIGEAFF
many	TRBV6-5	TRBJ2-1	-	TGTGCCAGCAGCCCTAGGGACAATGAGCAGTTCTTC	CASSPRDNEQFF
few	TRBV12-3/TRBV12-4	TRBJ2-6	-	TGTGCCAGCAGTTCTTGGACTATCTCTGGGGCCAACGTCCTGACTTTC	CASSSWTISGANVLTF
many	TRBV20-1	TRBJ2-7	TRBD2	TGCAGTGCTATTGGCCTTAGCGGGAGTTCCTACGAGCAGTACTTC	CSAIGLSGSSYEQYF
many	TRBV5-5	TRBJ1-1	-	TGTGCCAGCAGCTTGACGGGTGTCACTGAAGCTTTCTTT	CASSLTGVTEAFF
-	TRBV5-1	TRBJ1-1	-	TGCGCCAGCATCTTGGTAGCTGGGAATCCTGAAGCTTTCTTT	CASILVAGNPEAFF